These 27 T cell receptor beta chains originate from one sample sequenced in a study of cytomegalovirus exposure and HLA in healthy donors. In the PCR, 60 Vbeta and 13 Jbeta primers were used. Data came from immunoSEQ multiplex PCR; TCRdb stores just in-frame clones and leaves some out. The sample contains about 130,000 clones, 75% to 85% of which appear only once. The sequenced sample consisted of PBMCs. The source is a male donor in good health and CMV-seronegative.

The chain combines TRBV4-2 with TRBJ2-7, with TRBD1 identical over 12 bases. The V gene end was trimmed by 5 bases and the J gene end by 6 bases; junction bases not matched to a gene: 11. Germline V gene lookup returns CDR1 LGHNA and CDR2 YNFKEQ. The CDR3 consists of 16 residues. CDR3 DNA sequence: TGTGCCAGCAGCGTAAGAGGCGGGACAGGGGGCTCCGAGCAGTACTTC. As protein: CASSVRGGTGGSEQYF.

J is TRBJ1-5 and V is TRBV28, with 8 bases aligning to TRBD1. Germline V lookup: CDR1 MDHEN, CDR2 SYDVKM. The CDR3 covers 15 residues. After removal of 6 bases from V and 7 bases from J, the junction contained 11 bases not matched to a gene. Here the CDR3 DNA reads TGTGCCAGCAGGATGGACAGGGAATTGATCCAGCCCCAGCATTTT. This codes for CASRMDRELIQPQHF.

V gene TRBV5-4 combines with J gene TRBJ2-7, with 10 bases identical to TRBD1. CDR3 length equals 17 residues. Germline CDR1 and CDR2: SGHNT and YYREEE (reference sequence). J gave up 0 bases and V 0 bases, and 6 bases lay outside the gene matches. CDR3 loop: CASSLEGTGDFSYEQYF. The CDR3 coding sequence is TGTGCCAGCAGCTTGGAAGGGACAGGGGACTTCTCCTACGAGCAGTACTTC.

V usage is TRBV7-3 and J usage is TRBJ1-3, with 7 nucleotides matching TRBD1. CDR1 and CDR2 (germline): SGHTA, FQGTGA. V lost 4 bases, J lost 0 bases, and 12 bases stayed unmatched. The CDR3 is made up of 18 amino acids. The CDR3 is CASSSRPGQKVSGNTIYF. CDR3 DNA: TGTGCCAGCAGCTCCCGGCCGGGACAGAAAGTCTCTGGAAACACCATATATTTT.

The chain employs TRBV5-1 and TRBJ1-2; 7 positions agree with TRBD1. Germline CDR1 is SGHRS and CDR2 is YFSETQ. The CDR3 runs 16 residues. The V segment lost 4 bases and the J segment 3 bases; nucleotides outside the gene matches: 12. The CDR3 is CASSLTPGTADYGYTF. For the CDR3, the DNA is TGCGCCAGCAGCCTTACCCCCGGGACAGCAGACTATGGCTACACCTTC.

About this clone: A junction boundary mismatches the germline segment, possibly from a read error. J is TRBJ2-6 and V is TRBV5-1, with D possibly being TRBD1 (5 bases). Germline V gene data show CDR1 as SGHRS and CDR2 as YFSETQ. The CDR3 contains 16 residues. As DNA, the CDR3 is TGCGCCAGCAGCTCTAATAGGGGTGCTGGGGCCAACGCCCTGACTTTC. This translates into CASSSNRGAGANALTF.

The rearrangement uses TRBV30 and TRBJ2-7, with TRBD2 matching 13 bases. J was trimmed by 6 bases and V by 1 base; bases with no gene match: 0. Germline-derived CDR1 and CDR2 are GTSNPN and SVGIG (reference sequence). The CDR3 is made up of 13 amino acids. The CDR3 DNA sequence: TGTGCCTGGAGTGGACTAGCGGGAGGCGAGCAGTACTTC. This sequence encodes CAWSGLAGGEQYF.

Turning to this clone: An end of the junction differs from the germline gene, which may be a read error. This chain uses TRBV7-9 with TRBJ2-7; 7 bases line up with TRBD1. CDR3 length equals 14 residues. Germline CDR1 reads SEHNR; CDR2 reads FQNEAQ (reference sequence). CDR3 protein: CSSSPRTGSYEQYF. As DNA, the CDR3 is TGTTCCAGCAGCCCAAGGACAGGATCCTACGAGCAGTACTTC.

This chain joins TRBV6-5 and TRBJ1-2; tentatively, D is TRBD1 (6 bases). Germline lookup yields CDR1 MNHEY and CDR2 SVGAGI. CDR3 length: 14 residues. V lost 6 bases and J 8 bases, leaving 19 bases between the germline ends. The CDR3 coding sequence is TGTGCCAGCAGCCCCCAGGGACATGCCTTAGGCTACACCTTC. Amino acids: CASSPQGHALGYTF.

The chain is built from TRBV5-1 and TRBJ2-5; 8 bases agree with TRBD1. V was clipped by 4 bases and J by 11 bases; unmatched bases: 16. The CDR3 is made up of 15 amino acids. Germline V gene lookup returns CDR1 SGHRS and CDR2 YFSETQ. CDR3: CASSPGDRISGEQYF. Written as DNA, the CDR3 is TGCGCCAGCAGCCCCGGGGACAGGATTTCGGGGGAGCAGTACTTC.

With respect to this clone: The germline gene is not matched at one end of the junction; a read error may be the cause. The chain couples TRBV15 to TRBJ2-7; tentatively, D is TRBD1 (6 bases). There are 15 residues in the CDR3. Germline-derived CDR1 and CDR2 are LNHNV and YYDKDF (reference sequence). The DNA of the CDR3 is TGTGCCACCAGCAGAGATCGTTCGACAGGACCTTCTCGGGACTTC. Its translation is CATSRDRSTGPSRDF.

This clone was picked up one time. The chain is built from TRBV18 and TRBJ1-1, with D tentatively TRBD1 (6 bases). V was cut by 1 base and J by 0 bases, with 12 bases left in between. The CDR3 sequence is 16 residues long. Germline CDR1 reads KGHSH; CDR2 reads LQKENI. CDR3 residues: CASSPQWGQMNTEAFF. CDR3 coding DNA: TGTGCCAGCTCACCACAGTGGGGGCAGATGAACACTGAAGCTTTCTTT.

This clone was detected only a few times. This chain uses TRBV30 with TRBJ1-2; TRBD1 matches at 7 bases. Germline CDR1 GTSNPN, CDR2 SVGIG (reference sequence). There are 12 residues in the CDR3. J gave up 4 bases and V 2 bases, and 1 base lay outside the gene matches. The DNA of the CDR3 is TGTGCCTGGAGTTGGGACAGCTATGGCTACACCTTC. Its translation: CAWSWDSYGYTF. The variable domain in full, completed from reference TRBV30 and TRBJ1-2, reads SQTIHQWPATLVQPVGSPLSLECTVEGTSNPNLYWYRQAAGRGLQLLFYSVGIGQISSEVPQNLSASRPQDRQFILSSKKLLLSDSGFYLCAWSWDSYGYTFGSGTRLTVV.

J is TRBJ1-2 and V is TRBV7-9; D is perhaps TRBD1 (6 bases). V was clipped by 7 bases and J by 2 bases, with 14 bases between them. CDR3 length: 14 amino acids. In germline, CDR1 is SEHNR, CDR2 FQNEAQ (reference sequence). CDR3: CASTRVGQNYGYTF. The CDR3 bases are TGTGCCAGCACCCGGGTTGGACAGAACTATGGCTACACCTTC.

CDR3 region: CASSGTLAGGLYEQYF. Here the CDR3 DNA reads TGTGCCAGCAGCGGGACACTAGCGGGGGGCCTATACGAGCAGTACTTC. The chain joins TRBV5-4 to TRBJ2-7; 12 bases map to TRBD2. This CDR3 is 16 amino acids long. V was clipped by 4 bases and J by 4 bases; unmatched bases: 9. CDR1 and CDR2 from the germline V gene are SGHNT and YYREEE (reference sequence).

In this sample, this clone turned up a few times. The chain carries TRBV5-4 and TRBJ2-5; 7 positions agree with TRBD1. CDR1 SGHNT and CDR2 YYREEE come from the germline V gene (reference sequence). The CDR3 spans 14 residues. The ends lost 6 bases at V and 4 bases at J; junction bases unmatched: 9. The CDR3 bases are TGTGCCAGCACTCTAGGGGGCGCGGGAGAGACCCAGTACTTC. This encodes CASTLGGAGETQYF.

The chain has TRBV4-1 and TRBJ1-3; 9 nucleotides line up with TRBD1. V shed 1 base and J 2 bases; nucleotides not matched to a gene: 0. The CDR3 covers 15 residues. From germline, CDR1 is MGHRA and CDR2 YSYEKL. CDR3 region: CASSQGQGAGNTIYF. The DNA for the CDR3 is TGCGCCAGCAGCCAAGGACAGGGGGCTGGAAACACCATATATTTT.

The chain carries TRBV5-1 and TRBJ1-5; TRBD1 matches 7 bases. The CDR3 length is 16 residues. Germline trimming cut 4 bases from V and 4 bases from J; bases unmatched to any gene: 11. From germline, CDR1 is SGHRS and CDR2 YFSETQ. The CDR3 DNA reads TGCGCCAGCAGCCCCCGGCCGGCCAGGGGGAATCAGCCCCAGCATTTT. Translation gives CASSPRPARGNQPQHF.

CDR3 protein: CASTRDLAGSTDTQYF. The CDR3 nucleotides are TGTGCCAGTACCCGAGACCTAGCGGGGAGCACAGATACGCAGTATTTT. The chain employs TRBV19 and TRBJ2-3; TRBD2 matches at 9 bases. Unmatched junction bases numbered 8, after V lost 7 bases and J lost 0 bases. This CDR3 is 16 amino acids long. Germline V gene lookup returns CDR1 LNHDA and CDR2 SQIVND (reference sequence).

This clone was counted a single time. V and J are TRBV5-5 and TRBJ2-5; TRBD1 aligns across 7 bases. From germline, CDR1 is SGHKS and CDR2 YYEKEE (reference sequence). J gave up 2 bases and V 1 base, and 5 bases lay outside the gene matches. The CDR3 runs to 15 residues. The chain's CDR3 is CASSLQRGLQETQYF. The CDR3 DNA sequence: TGTGCCAGCAGCTTGCAAAGGGGGCTGCAAGAGACCCAGTACTTC. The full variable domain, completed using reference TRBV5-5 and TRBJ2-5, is DAGVTQSPTHLIKTRGQQVTLRCSPISGHKSVSWYQQVLGQGPQFIFQYYEKEERGRGNFPDRFSARQFPNYSSELNVNALLLGDSALYLCASSLQRGLQETQYFGPGTRLLVL.

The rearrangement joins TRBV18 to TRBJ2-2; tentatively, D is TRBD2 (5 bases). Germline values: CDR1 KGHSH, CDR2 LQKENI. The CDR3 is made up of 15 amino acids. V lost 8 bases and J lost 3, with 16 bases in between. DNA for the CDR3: TGTGCCAGCCCCCGCGTAGCGTGGGACACCGGGGAGCTGTTTTTT. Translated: CASPRVAWDTGELFF. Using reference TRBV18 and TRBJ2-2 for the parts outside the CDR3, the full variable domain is NAGVMQNPRHLVRRRGQEARLRCSPMKGHSHVYWYRQLPEEGLKFMVYLQKENIIDESGMPKERFSAEFPKEGPSILRIQQVVRGDSAAYFCASPRVAWDTGELFFGEGSRLTVL.

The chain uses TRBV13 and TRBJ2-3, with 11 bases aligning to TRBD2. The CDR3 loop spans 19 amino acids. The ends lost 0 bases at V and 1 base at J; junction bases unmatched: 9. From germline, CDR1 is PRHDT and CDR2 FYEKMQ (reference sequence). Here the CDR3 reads CASSLGPTGTSGRTDTQYF. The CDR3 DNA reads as TGTGCCAGCAGCTTAGGCCCCACCGGGACTAGCGGTCGCACAGATACGCAGTATTTT.

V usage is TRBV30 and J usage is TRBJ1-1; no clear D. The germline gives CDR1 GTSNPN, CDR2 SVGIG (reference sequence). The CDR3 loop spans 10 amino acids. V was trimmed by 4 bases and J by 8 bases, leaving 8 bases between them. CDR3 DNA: TGTGCCTGGATCAGACACGAAGCTTTCTTT. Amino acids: CAWIRHEAFF.

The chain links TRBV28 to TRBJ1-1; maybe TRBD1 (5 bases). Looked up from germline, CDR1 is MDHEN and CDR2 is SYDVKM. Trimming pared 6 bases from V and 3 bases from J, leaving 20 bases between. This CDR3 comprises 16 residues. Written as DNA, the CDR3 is TGTGCCAGCAGAAACGGCAGGGCATCAATTTACACTGAAGCTTTCTTT. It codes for CASRNGRASIYTEAFF.

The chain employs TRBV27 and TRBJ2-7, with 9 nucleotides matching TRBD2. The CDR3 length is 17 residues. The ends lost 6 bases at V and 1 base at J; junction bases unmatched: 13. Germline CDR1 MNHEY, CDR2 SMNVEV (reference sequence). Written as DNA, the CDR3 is TGTGCCAGCAGCCCTAGCGGGAATTCGCGAGGATCCTACGAGCAGTACTTC. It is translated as CASSPSGNSRGSYEQYF.

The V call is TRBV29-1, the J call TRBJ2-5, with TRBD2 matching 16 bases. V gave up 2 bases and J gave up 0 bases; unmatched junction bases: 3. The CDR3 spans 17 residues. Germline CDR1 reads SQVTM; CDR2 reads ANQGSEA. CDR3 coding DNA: TGCAGCGTTGAAAAGGGACTAGCGGGGGGGTACCAAGAGACCCAGTACTTC. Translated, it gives CSVEKGLAGGYQETQYF.

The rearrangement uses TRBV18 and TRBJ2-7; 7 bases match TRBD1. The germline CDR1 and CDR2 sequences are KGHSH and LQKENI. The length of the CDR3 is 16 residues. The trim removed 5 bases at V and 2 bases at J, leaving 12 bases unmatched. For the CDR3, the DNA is TGTGCCAGCTCATTCATTCCGGGACAGAAAACCTACGAGCAGTACTTC. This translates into CASSFIPGQKTYEQYF.